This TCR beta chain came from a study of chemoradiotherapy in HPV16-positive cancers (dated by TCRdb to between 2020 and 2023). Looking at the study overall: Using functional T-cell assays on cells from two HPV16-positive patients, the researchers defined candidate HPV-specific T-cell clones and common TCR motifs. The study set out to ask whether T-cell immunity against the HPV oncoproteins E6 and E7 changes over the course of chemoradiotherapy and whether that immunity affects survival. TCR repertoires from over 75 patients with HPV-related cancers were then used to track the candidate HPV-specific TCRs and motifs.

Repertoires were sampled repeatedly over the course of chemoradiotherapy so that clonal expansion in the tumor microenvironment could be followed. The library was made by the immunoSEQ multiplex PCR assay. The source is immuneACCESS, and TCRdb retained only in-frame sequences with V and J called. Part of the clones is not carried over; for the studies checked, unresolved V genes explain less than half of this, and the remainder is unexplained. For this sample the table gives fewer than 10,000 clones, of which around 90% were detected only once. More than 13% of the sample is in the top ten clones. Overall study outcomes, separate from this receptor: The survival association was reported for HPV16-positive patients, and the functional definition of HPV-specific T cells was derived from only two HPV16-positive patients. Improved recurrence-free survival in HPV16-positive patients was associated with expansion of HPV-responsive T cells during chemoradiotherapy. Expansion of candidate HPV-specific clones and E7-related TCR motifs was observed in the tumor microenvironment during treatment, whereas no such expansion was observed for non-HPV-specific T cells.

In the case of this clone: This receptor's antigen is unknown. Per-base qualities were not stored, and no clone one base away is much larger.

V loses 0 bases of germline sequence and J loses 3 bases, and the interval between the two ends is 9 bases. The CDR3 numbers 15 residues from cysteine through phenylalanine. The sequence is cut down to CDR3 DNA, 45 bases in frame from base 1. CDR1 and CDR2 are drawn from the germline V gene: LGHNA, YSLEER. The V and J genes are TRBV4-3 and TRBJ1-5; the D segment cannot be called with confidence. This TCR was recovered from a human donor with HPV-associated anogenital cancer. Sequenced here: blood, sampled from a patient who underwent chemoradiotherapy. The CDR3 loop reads CASSQEIGFNQPQHF. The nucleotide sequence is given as TGCGCCAGCAGCCAAGAGATAGGGTTCAATCAGCCCCAGCATTTT.